The 7 T cell receptor beta chains below come from one sample, sequenced in a study of PD-1 blockade in mismatch repair-deficient tumors. Clones were sequenced by immunoSEQ multiplex PCR, and TCRdb holds only the in-frame ones, with some missing. The data show some 97,000 clones, 70% to 85% seen once. The input for sequencing was peripheral blood, taken approximately 8 months after starting pembrolizumab. The receptors shown here come from an adult with mismatch repair-deficient cancer.

This chain joins TRBV29-1 and TRBJ2-7; TRBD1 matches at 9 bases. This CDR3 contains 15 residues. CDR1 and CDR2 from the germline V gene are SQVTM and ANQGSEA. Unmatched junction bases numbered 10, after V lost 2 bases and J lost 5 bases. CDR3 loop: CSVEFRTGVSNEQYF. The CDR3 bases are TGCAGCGTTGAATTTCGGACAGGGGTTAGTAACGAGCAGTACTTC.

J is TRBJ2-3 and V is TRBV7-2; D unclear. From germline, CDR1 is SGHTA and CDR2 FQGNSA. CDR3 length equals 11 residues. Trimming took 3 bases from V and 2 from J, leaving 0 bases between them. The CDR3 bases are TGTGCCAGCAGCTTCACAGATACGCAGTATTTT. It translates to CASSFTDTQYF.

V usage is TRBV30 and J usage is TRBJ2-7; D possibly corresponds to TRBD2 (6 bases). V was clipped by 5 bases and J by 2 bases, with 19 bases between them. Germline lookup yields CDR1 GTSNPN and CDR2 SVGIG (reference sequence). This CDR3 has 15 residues. The CDR3 bases are TGTGCCTGGGGGGGGATAGGTGGGTTGACCTACGAGCAGTACTTC. This encodes CAWGGIGGLTYEQYF.

The V call is TRBV19, the J call TRBJ1-5; a weak D match, TRBD1 (5 bases). Trimming pared 5 bases from V and 4 bases from J, leaving 15 bases between. There are 15 residues in the CDR3. From germline, CDR1 is LNHDA and CDR2 SQIVND (reference sequence). The CDR3 bases are TGTGCCAGTAGTTTTAGGGGAGGGACGAATCAGCCCCAGCATTTT. This codes for CASSFRGGTNQPQHF.

The chain joins TRBV6-5 to TRBJ2-3; D is uncertain. Germline CDR1 is MNHEY and CDR2 is SVGAGI. The CDR3 length is 14 residues. V dropped 4 bases and J dropped 2 bases, with 10 bases sitting between them. Here the CDR3 reads CASSFLTPTDTQYF. Written as DNA, the CDR3 is TGTGCCAGCAGTTTCCTAACCCCCACAGATACGCAGTATTTT.

This clone was counted once. This chain joins TRBV7-9 and TRBJ2-3; D possibly corresponds to TRBD1 (5 bases). The V gene's germline CDR1 is SEHNR and CDR2 FQNEAQ (reference sequence). This CDR3 comprises 16 residues. Trimming removed 1 base at V and 3 bases at J, with 14 bases between. CDR3 protein: CASSLGQNGYTDTQYF. The DNA for the CDR3 is TGTGCCAGCAGCTTAGGACAGAACGGATATACAGATACGCAGTATTTT. Complete variable domain (other parts from reference TRBV7-9 and TRBJ2-3): DTGVSQNPRHKITKRGQNVTFRCDPISEHNRLYWYRQTLGQGPEFLTYFQNEAQLEKSRLLSDRFSAERPKGSFSTLEIQRTEQGDSAMYLCASSLGQNGYTDTQYFGPGTRLTVL.

The J gene is TRBJ1-5, the V gene TRBV18, with 7 nucleotides matching TRBD1. This CDR3 has 15 residues. V trimming: 4 bases; J trimming: 3 bases; junction bases outside the gene matches: 6. CDR1 is KGHSH and CDR2 is LQKENI in the germline V gene. CDR3 residues: CASSLRGEANQPQHF. The CDR3 DNA is TGTGCCAGCTCACTCAGGGGGGAGGCCAATCAGCCCCAGCATTTT.